The entry that follows covers one T cell receptor beta chain sequence. Its antigen is as yet unknown. The length of the CDR3 is 16 residues. Germline CDR1 is MNHEY and CDR2 is SMNVEV (reference sequence). Trimming pared 2 bases from V and 3 bases from J, leaving 17 bases between. The source of the sample is a study of identical twins. Findings of the study overall: Out-of-frame alpha sequences shared by twins were enriched for low generation probability. A partial confounding effect on zero-insertion analyses could come from invariant MAIT and iNKT cells. Cross-sectional statistics underpinned the conclusions; the same donors were not followed. Clonotypes of the beta chain that were abundant in cord blood carried fewer insertions (memory repertoires showed none).

TCRdb redid the calling of the 5' RACE reads with MiXCR, one entry per CDR3 protein. The sample has over 250,000 distinct CDR3 sequences; over 8.5% are singletons. These data were also reused for a study on yellow fever vaccine responses in identical twins.

The source material was CD8+ T cells sorted from blood. The clonotype comes from a woman younger than 35 in good health. The chain links TRBV27 to TRBJ2-7, with a possible D match to TRBD1 (7 bases). CDR3 amino acids: CASSLTGAGGLYEQYF. CDR3 bases: TGTGCCAGCAGTTTAACGGGGGCAGGGGGACTCTACGAGCAGTACTTC.